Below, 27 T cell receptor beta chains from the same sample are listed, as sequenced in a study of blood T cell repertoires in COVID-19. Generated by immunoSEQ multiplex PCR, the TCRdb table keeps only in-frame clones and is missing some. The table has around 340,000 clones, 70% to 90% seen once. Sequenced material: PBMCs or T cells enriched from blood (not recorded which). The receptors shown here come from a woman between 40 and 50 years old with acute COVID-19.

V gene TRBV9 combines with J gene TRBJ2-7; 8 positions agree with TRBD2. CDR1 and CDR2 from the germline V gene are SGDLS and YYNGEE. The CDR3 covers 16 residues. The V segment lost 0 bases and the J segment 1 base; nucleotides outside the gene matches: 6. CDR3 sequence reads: CASSVDPGRGSYEQYF. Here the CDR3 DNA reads TGTGCCAGCAGCGTAGACCCCGGGAGGGGGTCCTACGAGCAGTACTTC.

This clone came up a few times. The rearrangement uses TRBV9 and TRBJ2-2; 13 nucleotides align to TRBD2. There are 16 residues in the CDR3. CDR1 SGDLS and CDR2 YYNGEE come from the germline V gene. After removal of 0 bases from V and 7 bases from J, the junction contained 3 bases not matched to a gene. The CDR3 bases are TGTGCCAGCAGCGTAGGACGACTAGCGGGAGGCGGGGAGCTGTTTTTT. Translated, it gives CASSVGRLAGGGELFF.

The DNA of the CDR3 is TGTGCCAGCAGCCGTTCCGACAGGGCAGCTAGAGGGGACGAGCAGTACTTC. It encodes CASSRSDRAARGDEQYF. The V and J genes are TRBV27 and TRBJ2-7; TRBD1 aligns across 7 bases. This CDR3 has 17 amino acids. Germline values: CDR1 MNHEY, CDR2 SMNVEV (reference sequence). With V trimmed by 6 bases and J by 5 bases, 19 bases remained unmatched.

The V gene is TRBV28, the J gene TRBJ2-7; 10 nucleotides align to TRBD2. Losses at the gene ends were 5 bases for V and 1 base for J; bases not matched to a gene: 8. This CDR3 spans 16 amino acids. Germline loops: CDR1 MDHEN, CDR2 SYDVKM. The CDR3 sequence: CASSPPGLATSYEQYF. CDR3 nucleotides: TGTGCCAGCAGTCCACCGGGACTAGCGACATCCTACGAGCAGTACTTC.

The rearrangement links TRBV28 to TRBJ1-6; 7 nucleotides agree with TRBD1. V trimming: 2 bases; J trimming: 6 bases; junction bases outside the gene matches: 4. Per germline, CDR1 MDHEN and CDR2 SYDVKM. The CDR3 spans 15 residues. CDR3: CASSLIDRANSPLHF. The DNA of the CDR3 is TGTGCCAGCAGTTTAATAGACAGGGCTAATTCACCCCTCCACTTT.

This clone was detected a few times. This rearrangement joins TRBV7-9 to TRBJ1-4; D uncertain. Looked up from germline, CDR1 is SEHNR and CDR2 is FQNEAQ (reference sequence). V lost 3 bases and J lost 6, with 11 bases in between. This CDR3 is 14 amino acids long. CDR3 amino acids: CASSLGAGDEKLFF. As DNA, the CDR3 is TGTGCCAGCAGCTTGGGAGCGGGCGATGAAAAACTGTTTTTT.

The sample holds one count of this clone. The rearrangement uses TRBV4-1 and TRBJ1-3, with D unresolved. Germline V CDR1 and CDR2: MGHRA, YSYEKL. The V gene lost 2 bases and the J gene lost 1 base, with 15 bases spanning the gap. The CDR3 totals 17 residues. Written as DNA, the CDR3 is TGCGCCAGCAGCCAATCCGGGGAAGGATATTCTGGAAACACCATATATTTT. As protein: CASSQSGEGYSGNTIYF.

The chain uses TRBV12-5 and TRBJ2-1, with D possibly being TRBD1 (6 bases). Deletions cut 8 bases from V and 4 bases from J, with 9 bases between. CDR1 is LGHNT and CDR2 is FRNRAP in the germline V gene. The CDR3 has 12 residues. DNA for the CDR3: TGTGCTAGTAGAACAGGGTACAATGAGCAGTTCTTC. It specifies CASRTGYNEQFF. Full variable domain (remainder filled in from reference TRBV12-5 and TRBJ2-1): DARVTQTPRHKVTEMGQEVTMRCQPILGHNTVFWYRQTMMQGLELLAYFRNRAPLDDSGMPKDRFSAEMPDATLATLKIQPSEPRDSAVYFCASRTGYNEQFFGPGTRLTVL.

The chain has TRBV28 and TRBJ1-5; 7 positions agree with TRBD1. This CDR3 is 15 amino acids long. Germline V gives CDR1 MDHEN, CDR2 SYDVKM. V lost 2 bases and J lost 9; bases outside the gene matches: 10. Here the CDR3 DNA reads TGTGCCAGCAGTTTAGATACACAGGGGACCTTGCCCCAGCATTTT. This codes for CASSLDTQGTLPQHF.

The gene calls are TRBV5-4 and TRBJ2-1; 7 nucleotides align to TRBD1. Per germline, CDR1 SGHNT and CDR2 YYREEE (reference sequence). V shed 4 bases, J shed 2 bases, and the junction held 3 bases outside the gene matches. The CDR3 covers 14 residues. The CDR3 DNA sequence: TGTGCCAGCAGCCGACAGGGTACCTACAATGAGCAGTTCTTC. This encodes CASSRQGTYNEQFF.

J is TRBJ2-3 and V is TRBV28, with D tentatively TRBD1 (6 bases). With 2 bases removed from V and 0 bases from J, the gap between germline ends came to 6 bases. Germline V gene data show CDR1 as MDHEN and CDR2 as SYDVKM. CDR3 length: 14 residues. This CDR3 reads CASSLDRSTDTQYF. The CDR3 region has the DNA TGTGCCAGCAGTTTAGACAGGAGCACAGATACGCAGTATTTT.

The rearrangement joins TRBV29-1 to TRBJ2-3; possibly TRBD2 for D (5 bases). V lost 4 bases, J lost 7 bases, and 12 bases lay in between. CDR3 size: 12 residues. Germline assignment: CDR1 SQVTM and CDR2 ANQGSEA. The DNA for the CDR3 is TGCAGCGTTGCCGACGGACTCAATACGCAGTATTTT. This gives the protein CSVADGLNTQYF.

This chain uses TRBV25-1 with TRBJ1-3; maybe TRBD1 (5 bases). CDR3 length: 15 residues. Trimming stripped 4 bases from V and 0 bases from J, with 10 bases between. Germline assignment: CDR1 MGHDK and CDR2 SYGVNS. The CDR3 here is CASSVGGFSGNTIYF. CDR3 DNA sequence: TGTGCCAGCAGTGTCGGGGGTTTCTCTGGAAACACCATATATTTT.

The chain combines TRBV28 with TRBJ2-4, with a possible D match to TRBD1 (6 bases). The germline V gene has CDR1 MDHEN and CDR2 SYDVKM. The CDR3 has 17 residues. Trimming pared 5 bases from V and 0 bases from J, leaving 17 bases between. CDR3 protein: CASSKDNREAAKNIQYF. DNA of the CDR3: TGTGCCAGCAGTAAAGATAACAGGGAAGCAGCCAAAAACATTCAGTACTTC.

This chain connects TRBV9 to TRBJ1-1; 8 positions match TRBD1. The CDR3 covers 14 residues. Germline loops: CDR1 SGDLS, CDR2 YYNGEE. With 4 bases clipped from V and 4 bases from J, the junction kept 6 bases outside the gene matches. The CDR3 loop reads CASSPGGLSTEAFF. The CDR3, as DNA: TGTGCCAGCAGCCCAGGGGGCTTGAGCACTGAAGCTTTCTTT.

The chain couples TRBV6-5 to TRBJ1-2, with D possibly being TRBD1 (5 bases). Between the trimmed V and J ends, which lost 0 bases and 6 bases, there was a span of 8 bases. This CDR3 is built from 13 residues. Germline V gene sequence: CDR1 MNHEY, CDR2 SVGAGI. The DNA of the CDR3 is TGTGCCAGCAGTTACTCGGCAGGGCATGGCTACACCTTC. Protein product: CASSYSAGHGYTF.

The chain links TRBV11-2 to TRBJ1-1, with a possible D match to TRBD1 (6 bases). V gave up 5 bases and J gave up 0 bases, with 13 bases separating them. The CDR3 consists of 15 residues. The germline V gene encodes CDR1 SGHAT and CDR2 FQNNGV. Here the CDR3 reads CASSPQGQMNTEAFF. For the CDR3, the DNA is TGTGCCAGCAGCCCACAGGGACAAATGAACACTGAAGCTTTCTTT.

The CDR3 DNA reads TGTGCCAGTAGTAGCGGCGCGACAGATACGCAGTATTTT. This encodes CASSSGATDTQYF. The V and J genes are TRBV19 and TRBJ2-3; D is uncertain. Per the germline V gene, CDR1 is LNHDA and CDR2 is SQIVND (reference sequence). Trimming pared 4 bases from V and 3 bases from J, leaving 8 bases between. The length of the CDR3 is 13 residues.

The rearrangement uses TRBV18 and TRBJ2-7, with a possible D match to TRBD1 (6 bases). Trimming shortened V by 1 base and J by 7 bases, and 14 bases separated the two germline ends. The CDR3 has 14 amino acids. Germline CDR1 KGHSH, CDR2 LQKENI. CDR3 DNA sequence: TGTGCCAGCTCACCACTGGCGACAGGCGGGGAGCAGTACTTC. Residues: CASSPLATGGEQYF.

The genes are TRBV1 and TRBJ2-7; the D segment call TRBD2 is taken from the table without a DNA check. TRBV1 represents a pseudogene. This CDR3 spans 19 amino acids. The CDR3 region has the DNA TGCACCAGCAGCCAAGAGGACATCCAAGCGGGGGCTCCAAGGGGCGAGCAGTACTTC. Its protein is CTSSQEDIQAGAPRGEQYF.

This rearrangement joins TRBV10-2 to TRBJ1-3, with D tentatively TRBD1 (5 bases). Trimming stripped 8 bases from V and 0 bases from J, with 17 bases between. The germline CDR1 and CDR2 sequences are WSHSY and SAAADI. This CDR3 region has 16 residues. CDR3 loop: CASGRGGVSSGNTIYF. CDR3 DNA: TGCGCCAGCGGCCGGGGGGGGGTGAGCTCTGGAAACACCATATATTTT.

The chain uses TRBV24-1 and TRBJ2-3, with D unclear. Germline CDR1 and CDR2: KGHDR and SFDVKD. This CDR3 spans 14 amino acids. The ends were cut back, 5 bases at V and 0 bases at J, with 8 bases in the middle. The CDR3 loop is CATSGGSSTDTQYF. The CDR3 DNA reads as TGTGCCACCAGTGGCGGCAGTAGCACAGATACGCAGTATTTT.

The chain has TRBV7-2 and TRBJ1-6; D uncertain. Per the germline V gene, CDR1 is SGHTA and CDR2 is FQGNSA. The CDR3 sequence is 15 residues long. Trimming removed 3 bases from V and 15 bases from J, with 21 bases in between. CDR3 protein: CASSFAIETLPDLHF. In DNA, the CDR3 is TGTGCCAGCAGCTTTGCCATAGAGACACTCCCTGACCTCCACTTT.

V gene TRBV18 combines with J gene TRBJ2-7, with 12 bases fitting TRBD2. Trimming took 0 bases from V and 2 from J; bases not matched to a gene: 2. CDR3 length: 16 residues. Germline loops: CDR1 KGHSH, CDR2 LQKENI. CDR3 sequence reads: CASSPPGLAGTYEQYF. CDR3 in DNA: TGTGCCAGCTCACCACCCGGACTAGCGGGAACCTACGAGCAGTACTTC.

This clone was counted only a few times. The CDR3 protein is CASNPGVTGVGGYTF. The CDR3 coding sequence is TGTGCCAGCAACCCCGGGGTTACAGGGGTCGGTGGCTACACCTTC. The J gene is TRBJ1-2, the V gene TRBV6-5; 7 bases align to TRBD1. The V gene end was trimmed by 7 bases and the J gene end by 7 bases; junction bases not matched to a gene: 15. The CDR3 has 15 amino acids. In germline, CDR1 is MNHEY, CDR2 SVGAGI.

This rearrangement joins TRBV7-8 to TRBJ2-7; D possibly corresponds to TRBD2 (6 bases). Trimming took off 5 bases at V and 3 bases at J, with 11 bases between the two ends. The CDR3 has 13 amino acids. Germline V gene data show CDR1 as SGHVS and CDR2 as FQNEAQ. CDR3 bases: TGTGCCAGCAGCCGGCGGGGAAACTACGAGCAGTACTTC. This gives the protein CASSRRGNYEQYF.

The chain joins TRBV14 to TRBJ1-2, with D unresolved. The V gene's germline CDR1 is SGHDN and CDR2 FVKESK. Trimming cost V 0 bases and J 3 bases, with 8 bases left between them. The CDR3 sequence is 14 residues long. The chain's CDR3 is CASSQDYLDYGYTF. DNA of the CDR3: TGTGCCAGCAGCCAAGACTATTTGGACTATGGCTACACCTTC.